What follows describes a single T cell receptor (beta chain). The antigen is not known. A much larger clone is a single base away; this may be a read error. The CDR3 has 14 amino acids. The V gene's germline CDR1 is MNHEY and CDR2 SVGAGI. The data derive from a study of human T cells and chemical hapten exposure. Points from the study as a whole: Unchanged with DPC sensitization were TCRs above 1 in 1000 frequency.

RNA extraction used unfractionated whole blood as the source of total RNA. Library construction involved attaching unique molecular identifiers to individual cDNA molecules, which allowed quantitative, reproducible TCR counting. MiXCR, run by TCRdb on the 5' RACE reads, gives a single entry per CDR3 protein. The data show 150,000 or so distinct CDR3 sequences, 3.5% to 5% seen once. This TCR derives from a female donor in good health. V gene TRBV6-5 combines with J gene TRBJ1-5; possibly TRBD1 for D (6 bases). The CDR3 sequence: CSSRPTGPNQPQHF. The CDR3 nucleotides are TGTTCCAGCAGGCCGACAGGACCCAATCAGCCCCAGCATTTT.